Below are 20 T cell receptor beta chains sequenced from a single sample in a study of cytomegalovirus exposure and HLA in healthy donors. Researchers ran the PCR with 60 Vbeta and 13 Jbeta primers. Here immunoSEQ multiplex PCR was the method, and the copy in TCRdb shows in-frame clones only, minus some. The sample lists over 100,000 clones, approximately 78% seen once, with 1.5% in the top ten. The sequenced material came from PBMCs. These receptors were collected from a female donor in good health and CMV-seronegative.

The chain recombines TRBV6-5 with TRBJ1-1; 8 bases are a match to TRBD1. CDR1 and CDR2 from the germline V gene are MNHEY and SVGAGI. This CDR3 contains 15 residues. The V segment lost 2 bases and the J segment 7 bases; nucleotides outside the gene matches: 9. CDR3 DNA sequence: TGTGCCAGCAGTTACCCCAGGGGGCGGACAGGTGAAGCTTTCTTT. Encoded protein: CASSYPRGRTGEAFF.

Note on this clone: The same CDR3 arises from other DNA sequences in this sample as well. The CDR3 loop is CAIRDGQGGEKLFF. DNA for the CDR3: TGTGCCATCAGGGACGGACAGGGAGGTGAAAAACTGTTTTTT. The chain carries TRBV10-3 and TRBJ1-4, with 8 nucleotides matching TRBD1. The CDR3 is 14 amino acids. Germline-derived CDR1 and CDR2 are ENHRY and SYGVKD. Germline trimming cut 6 bases from V and 7 bases from J; bases unmatched to any gene: 7.

This chain uses TRBV10-1 with TRBJ2-3; no definite D call. Germline V lookup: CDR1 WNHNN, CDR2 SYGVQD (reference sequence). This CDR3 comprises 13 residues. Trimming removed 2 bases from V and 0 bases from J, with 3 bases in between. CDR3 sequence (DNA): TGCGCCAGCAGTGAGCGGAGCACAGATACGCAGTATTTT. Its translation is CASSERSTDTQYF.

The chain carries TRBV11-2 and TRBJ2-7, with TRBD1 matching 7 bases. Germline V gives CDR1 SGHAT, CDR2 FQNNGV. The CDR3 spans 13 residues. With 5 bases clipped from V and 5 bases from J, the junction kept 6 bases outside the gene matches. CDR3 protein: CASSPTGAHEQYF. The CDR3 coding sequence is TGTGCCAGCAGCCCTACAGGGGCTCACGAGCAGTACTTC. The full variable domain, in which reference TRBV11-2 and TRBJ2-7 provide the parts outside the CDR3, is EAGVAQSPRYKIIEKRQSVAFWCNPISGHATLYWYQQILGQGPKLLIQFQNNGVVDDSQLPKDRFSAERLKGVDSTLKIQPAKLEDSAVYLCASSPTGAHEQYFGPGTRLTVT.

This clone has just one count. The chain uses TRBV15 and TRBJ2-7, with 7 positions matching TRBD1. The V segment lost 0 bases and the J segment 3 bases; nucleotides outside the gene matches: 11. The CDR3 runs to 17 residues. Per the germline V gene, CDR1 is LNHNV and CDR2 is YYDKDF (reference sequence). The CDR3 region has the DNA TGTGCCACCAGCAGAGATCTCCCGACAGGGTGGAACTACGAGCAGTACTTC. Translation: CATSRDLPTGWNYEQYF.

The chain links TRBV6-5 to TRBJ2-7; 7 nucleotides align to TRBD1. Germline trimming cut 5 bases from V and 3 bases from J; bases unmatched to any gene: 4. The CDR3 extends over 13 amino acids. The germline V gene encodes CDR1 MNHEY and CDR2 SVGAGI. The CDR3 DNA is TGTGCCAGCAGTCCCGGGACAGACTACGAGCAGTACTTC. It specifies CASSPGTDYEQYF.

In its sample, this clone was seen a few times. The V and J genes are TRBV6-1 and TRBJ1-2; 7 bases are a match to TRBD1. J gave up 5 bases and V 3 bases, and 6 bases lay outside the gene matches. The CDR3 runs 14 residues. The germline gives CDR1 MNHNS, CDR2 SASEGT. The DNA for the CDR3 is TGTGCCAGCAGTGAGACAGGGCACCCTTATGGCTACACCTTC. It yields the protein CASSETGHPYGYTF.

The chain combines TRBV7-2 with TRBJ1-5; TRBD1 might be the D (6 bases). V shed 5 bases and J shed 0 bases, with 14 bases lying between them. The CDR3 has 16 amino acids. CDR1 and CDR2 from the germline V gene are SGHTA and FQGNSA. The CDR3 is CASSTRDTYSNQPQHF. The CDR3, as DNA: TGTGCCAGCAGCACTCGGGACACCTATAGCAATCAGCCCCAGCATTTT. Combining the CDR3 with reference TRBV7-2 and TRBJ1-5 gives the whole variable domain GAGVSQSPSNKVTEKGKDVELRCDPISGHTALYWYRQSLGQGLEFLIYFQGNSAPDKSGLPSDRFSAERTGGSVSTLTIQRTQQEDSAVYLCASSTRDTYSNQPQHFGDGTRLSIL.

The chain couples TRBV7-2 to TRBJ2-5; the match to TRBD2 covers 16 bases. Unmatched junction bases numbered 7, after V lost 5 bases and J lost 4 bases. The CDR3 spans 17 residues. The V gene's germline CDR1 is SGHTA and CDR2 FQGNSA. The chain's CDR3 is CASSPGTSGGGGETQYF. The DNA for the CDR3 is TGTGCCAGCAGCCCCGGGACTAGCGGGGGGGGAGGAGAGACCCAGTACTTC. Full variable domain (rest looked up from reference TRBV7-2 and TRBJ2-5): GAGVSQSPSNKVTEKGKDVELRCDPISGHTALYWYRQSLGQGLEFLIYFQGNSAPDKSGLPSDRFSAERTGGSVSTLTIQRTQQEDSAVYLCASSPGTSGGGGETQYFGPGTRLLVL.

This clone has more than one count but fewer than ten. V usage is TRBV29-1 and J usage is TRBJ2-3, with 7 bases identical to TRBD2. The CDR3 loop spans 15 amino acids. Losses at the gene ends were 5 bases for V and 2 bases for J; bases not matched to a gene: 10. Germline V CDR1 and CDR2: SQVTM, ANQGSEA. The CDR3 DNA sequence: TGCAGCGTTCGATCCGGGCGGGGGTACACAGATACGCAGTATTTT. It codes for CSVRSGRGYTDTQYF.

V is TRBV28 and J is TRBJ1-3, with D unclear. Germline V lookup: CDR1 MDHEN, CDR2 SYDVKM. The CDR3 totals 18 residues. V shed 6 bases and J shed 2 bases, with 23 bases lying between them. The CDR3 reads CASSPGRGFRHPGNTIYF. The CDR3 DNA reads as TGTGCCAGCAGCCCCGGGAGAGGGTTCCGGCATCCTGGAAACACCATATATTTT.

The chain combines TRBV29-1 with TRBJ1-2; unclear D gene. The CDR3 runs to 12 residues. Germline CDR1 and CDR2: SQVTM and ANQGSEA. Trimming took off 4 bases at V and 3 bases at J, with 9 bases between the two ends. CDR3 bases: TGCAGCGTTGTAAGGGAGGACTATGGCTACACCTTC. The encoded protein is CSVVREDYGYTF.

The CDR3 sequence: CASRTSGLYEQYF. CDR3 DNA: TGTGCCAGCAGAACTAGCGGGTTGTACGAGCAGTACTTC. This chain uses TRBV2 with TRBJ2-5; 9 bases are a match to TRBD2. Matching the DNA end better, TRBJ2-7 makes the J call doubtful. In germline, CDR1 is SNHLY, CDR2 FYNNEI. The CDR3 totals 13 residues.

This clone was recorded only once. V is TRBV19 and J is TRBJ2-7; 8 nucleotides agree with TRBD1. Germline V gene sequence: CDR1 LNHDA, CDR2 SQIVND (reference sequence). The V gene end was trimmed by 5 bases and the J gene end by 2 bases; junction bases not matched to a gene: 8. CDR3 size: 15 residues. DNA of the CDR3: TGTGCCAGTAGTTACAGGGGGAACTTGGCCTACGAGCAGTACTTC. As protein: CASSYRGNLAYEQYF.

The rearrangement joins TRBV27 to TRBJ2-7; D remains unclear. V lost 6 bases to trimming and J lost 0 bases, with 15 bases between them. This CDR3 is built from 15 residues. Germline V gene lookup returns CDR1 MNHEY and CDR2 SMNVEV (reference sequence). The CDR3 loop is CASSPIDTSSYEQYF. The CDR3 DNA sequence: TGTGCCAGCAGCCCTATCGACACGAGCTCCTACGAGCAGTACTTC.

The chain links TRBV7-2 to TRBJ1-2; TRBD1 is a possible D gene (6 bases). V lost 5 bases and J 8 bases, leaving 15 bases between the germline ends. CDR1 and CDR2 (germline): SGHTA, FQGNSA. The CDR3 totals 13 residues. The CDR3 sequence is CASSPYRDKGYTF. The CDR3 DNA is TGTGCCAGCAGCCCTTACCGGGACAAAGGCTACACCTTC.

The rearrangement links TRBV2 to TRBJ1-4; 7 bases align to TRBD1. The CDR3 has 12 residues. V was clipped by 6 bases and J by 8 bases; unmatched bases: 3. Germline values: CDR1 SNHLY, CDR2 FYNNEI. CDR3 protein: CASRDRNEKLFF. The CDR3 DNA reads as TGTGCCAGCAGGGACAGGAACGAAAAACTGTTTTTT. The whole variable domain, filled in from reference TRBV2 and TRBJ1-4, reads EPEVTQTPSHQVTQMGQEVILRCVPISNHLYFYWYRQILGQKVEFLVSFYNNEISEKSEIFDDQFSVERPDGSNFTLKIRSTKLEDSAMYFCASRDRNEKLFFGSGTQLSVL.

The V gene is TRBV27, the J gene TRBJ2-7, with 11 bases aligning to TRBD2. V shed 6 bases, J shed 6 bases, and the junction held 7 bases outside the gene matches. CDR3 size: 14 residues. Looked up from germline, CDR1 is MNHEY and CDR2 is SMNVEV (reference sequence). In DNA, the CDR3 is TGTGCCAGCAGAGTAGCGGGAGGGCCGGGCGAGCAGTACTTC. As protein: CASRVAGGPGEQYF.

The chain uses TRBV5-4 and TRBJ2-5; no clear D gene. V dropped 5 bases and J dropped 5 bases, with 19 bases sitting between them. Per the germline V gene, CDR1 is SGHNT and CDR2 is YYREEE (reference sequence). There are 15 residues in the CDR3. CDR3 amino acids: CASSPSELRSETQYF. In DNA form, the CDR3 reads TGTGCCAGCAGTCCGTCGGAGTTGCGTTCGGAGACCCAGTACTTC.

In the case of this clone: No conserved phenylalanine or tryptophan is present at the end of the CDR3, so a read error is the likely explanation. V is TRBV4-3 and J is TRBJ2-7; 7 bases are shared with TRBD2. Looked up from germline, CDR1 is LGHNA and CDR2 is YSLEER. The CDR3 sequence is 18 residues long. The J segment lost 2 bases and the V segment lost 0 bases, leaving 13 bases of the junction unmatched. The CDR3 loop reads CASSQEFRRAGYAYEQYL. The CDR3, as DNA: TGCGCCAGCAGCCAAGAATTTCGTAGAGCGGGATACGCCTACGAGCAGTACCTC.